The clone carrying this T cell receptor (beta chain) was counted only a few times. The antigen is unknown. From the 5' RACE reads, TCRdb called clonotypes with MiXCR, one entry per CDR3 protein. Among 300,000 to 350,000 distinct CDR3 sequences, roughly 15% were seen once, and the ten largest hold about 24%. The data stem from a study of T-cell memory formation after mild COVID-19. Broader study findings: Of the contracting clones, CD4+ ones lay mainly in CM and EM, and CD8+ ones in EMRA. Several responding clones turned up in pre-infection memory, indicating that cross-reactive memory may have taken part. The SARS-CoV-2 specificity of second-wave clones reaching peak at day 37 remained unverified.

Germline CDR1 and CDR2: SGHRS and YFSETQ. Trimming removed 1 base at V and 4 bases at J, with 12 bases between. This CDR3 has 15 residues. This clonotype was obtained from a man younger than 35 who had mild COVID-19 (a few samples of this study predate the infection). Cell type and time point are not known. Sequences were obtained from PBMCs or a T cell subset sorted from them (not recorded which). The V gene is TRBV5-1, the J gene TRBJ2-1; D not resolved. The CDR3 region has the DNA TGCGCCAGCAGCTTGATGGCGCCAGCATACAATGAGCAGTTCTTC. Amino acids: CASSLMAPAYNEQFF.